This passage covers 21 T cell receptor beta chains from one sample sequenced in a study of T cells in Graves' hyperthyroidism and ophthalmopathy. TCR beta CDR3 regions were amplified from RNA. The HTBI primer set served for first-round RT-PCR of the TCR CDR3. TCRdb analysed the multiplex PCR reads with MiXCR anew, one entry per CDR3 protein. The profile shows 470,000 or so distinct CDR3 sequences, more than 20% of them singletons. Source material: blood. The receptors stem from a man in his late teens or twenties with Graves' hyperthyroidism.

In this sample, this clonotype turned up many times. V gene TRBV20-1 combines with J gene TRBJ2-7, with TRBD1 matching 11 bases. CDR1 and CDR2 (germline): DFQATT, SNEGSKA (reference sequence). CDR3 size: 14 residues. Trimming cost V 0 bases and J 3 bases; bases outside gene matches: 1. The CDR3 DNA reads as TGCAGTGCTAGAGATGGGACAGGGGGCTACGAGCAGTACTTC. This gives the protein CSARDGTGGYEQYF.

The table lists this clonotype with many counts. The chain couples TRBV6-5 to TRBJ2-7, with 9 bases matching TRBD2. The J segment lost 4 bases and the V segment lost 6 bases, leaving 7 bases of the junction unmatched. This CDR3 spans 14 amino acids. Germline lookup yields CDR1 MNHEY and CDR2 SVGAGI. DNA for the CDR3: TGTGCCAGCAGCCCGGGACTAGCAGGGTACGAGCAGTACTTC. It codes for CASSPGLAGYEQYF.

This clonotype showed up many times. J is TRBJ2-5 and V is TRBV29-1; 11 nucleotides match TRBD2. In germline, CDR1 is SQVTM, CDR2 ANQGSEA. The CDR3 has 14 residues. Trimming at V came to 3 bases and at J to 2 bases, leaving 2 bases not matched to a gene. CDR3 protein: CSVEGLAVQETQYF. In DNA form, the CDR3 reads TGCAGCGTTGAGGGACTAGCGGTGCAAGAGACCCAGTACTTC. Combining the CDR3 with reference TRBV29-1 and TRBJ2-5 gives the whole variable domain SAVISQKPSRDICQRGTSLTIQCQVDSQVTMMFWYRQQPGQSLTLIATANQGSEATYESGFVIDKFPISRPNLTFSTLTVSNMSPEDSSIYLCSVEGLAVQETQYFGPGTRLLVL.

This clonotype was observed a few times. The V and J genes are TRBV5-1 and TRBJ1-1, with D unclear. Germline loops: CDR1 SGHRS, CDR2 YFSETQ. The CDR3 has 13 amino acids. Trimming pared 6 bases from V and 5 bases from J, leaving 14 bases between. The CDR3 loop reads CASTRGGVTEAFF. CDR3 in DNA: TGCGCCAGCACCCGGGGAGGAGTTACTGAAGCTTTCTTT.

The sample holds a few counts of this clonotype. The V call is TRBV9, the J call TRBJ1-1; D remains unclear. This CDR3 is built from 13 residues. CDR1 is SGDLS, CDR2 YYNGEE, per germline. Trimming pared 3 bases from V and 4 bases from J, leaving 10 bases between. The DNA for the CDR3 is TGTGCCAGCAGCGGAGGTATGGTCACTGAAGCTTTCTTT. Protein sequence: CASSGGMVTEAFF.

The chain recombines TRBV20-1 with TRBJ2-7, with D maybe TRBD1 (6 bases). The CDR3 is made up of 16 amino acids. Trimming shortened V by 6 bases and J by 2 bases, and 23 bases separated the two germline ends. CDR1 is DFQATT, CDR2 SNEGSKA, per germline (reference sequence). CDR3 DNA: TGCAGTGCCTCACCCGGACAGCGGATCCTCCCCTACGAGCAGTACTTC. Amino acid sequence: CSASPGQRILPYEQYF.

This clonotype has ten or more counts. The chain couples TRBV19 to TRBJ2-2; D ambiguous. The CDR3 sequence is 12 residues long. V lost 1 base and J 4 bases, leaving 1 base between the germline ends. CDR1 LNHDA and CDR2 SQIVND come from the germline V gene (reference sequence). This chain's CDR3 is CASSIGTGELFF. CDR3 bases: TGTGCCAGTAGTATAGGCACCGGGGAGCTGTTTTTT.

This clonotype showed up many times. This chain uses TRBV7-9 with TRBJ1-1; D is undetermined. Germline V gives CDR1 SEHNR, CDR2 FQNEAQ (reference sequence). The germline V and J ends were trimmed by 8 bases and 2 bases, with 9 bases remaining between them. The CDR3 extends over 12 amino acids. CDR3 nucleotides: TGTGCCAGCGAGACTCCAAACACTGAAGCTTTCTTT. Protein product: CASETPNTEAFF.

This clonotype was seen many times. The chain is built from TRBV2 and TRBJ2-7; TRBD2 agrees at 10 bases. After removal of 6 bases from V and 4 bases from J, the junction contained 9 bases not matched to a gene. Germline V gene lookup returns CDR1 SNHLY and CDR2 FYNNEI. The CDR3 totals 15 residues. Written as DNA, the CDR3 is TGTGCCAGCAGCGCGGCGAGCGGGGGGGCTTACGAGCAGTACTTC. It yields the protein CASSAASGGAYEQYF. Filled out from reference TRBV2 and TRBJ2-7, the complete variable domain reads EPEVTQTPSHQVTQMGQEVILRCVPISNHLYFYWYRQILGQKVEFLVSFYNNEISEKSEIFDDQFSVERPDGSNFTLKIRSTKLEDSAMYFCASSAASGGAYEQYFGPGTRLTVT.

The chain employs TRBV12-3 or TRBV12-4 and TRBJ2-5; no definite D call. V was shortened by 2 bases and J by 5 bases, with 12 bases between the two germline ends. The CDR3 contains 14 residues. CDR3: CASSLMAVSETQYF. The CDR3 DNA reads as TGTGCCAGCAGTTTAATGGCTGTATCTGAGACCCAGTACTTC.

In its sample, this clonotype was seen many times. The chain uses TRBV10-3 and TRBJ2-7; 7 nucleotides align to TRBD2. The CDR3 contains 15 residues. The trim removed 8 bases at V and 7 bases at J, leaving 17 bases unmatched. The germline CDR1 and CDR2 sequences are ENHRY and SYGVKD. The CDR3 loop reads CAISEPGELGGEQYF. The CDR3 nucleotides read TGTGCCATCTCGGAGCCCGGGGAACTGGGAGGGGAGCAGTACTTC.

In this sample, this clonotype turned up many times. CDR3 sequence: CASSESSGVRGDIQYF. CDR3 bases: TGTGCCAGCAGTGAATCTAGCGGGGTGCGCGGGGACATTCAGTACTTC. The gene calls are TRBV6-1 and TRBJ2-4; 9 nucleotides agree with TRBD2. The CDR3 runs 16 residues. The V gene's germline CDR1 is MNHNS and CDR2 SASEGT. The V gene end was trimmed by 2 bases and the J gene end by 8 bases; junction bases not matched to a gene: 10.

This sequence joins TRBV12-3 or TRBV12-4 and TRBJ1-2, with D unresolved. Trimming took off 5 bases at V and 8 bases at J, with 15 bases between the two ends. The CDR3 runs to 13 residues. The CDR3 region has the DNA TGTGCCAGCAGTCCACGTGGAAACGTCGGCTACACCTTC. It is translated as CASSPRGNVGYTF.

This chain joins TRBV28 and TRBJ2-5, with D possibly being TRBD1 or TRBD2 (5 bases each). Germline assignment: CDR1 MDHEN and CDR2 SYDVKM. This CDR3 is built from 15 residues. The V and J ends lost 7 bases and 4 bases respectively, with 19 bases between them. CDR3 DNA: TGTGCCAGCAATCCTTGGCCGGGACGTTTAGAGACCCAGTACTTC. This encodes CASNPWPGRLETQYF.

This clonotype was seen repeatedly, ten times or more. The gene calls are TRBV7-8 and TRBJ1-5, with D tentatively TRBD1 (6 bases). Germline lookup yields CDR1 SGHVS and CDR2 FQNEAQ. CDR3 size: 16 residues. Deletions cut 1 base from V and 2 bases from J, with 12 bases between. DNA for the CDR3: TGTGCCAGCAGCTTAGACACAGGGATGGGCAATCAGCCCCAGCATTTT. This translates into CASSLDTGMGNQPQHF.

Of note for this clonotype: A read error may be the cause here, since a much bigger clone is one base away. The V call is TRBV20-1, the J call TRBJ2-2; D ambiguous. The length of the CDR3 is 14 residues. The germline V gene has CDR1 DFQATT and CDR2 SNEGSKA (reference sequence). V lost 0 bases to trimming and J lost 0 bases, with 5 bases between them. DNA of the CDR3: TGCAGTGCTAGAGATCGGGCGAACACCGGGGAGCTGTTTTTT. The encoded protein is CSARDRANTGELFF.

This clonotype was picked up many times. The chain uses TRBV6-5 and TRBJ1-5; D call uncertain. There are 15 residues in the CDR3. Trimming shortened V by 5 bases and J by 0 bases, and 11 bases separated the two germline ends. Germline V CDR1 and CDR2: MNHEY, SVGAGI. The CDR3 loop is CASSTGQSSNQPQHF. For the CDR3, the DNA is TGTGCCAGCAGTACTGGGCAGAGTAGCAATCAGCCCCAGCATTTT.

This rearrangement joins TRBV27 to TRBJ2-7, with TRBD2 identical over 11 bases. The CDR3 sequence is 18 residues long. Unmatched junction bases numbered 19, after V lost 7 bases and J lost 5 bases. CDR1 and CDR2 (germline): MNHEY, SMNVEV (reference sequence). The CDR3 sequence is CASNGRLAGWDVLDEQYF. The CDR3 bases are TGTGCCAGCAACGGGAGACTAGCGGGATGGGATGTCTTGGACGAGCAGTACTTC.

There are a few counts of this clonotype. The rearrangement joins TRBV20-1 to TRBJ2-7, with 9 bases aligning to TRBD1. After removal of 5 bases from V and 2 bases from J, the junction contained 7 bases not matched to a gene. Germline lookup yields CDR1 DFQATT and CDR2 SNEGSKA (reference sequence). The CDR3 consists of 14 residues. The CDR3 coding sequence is TGCAGTGCTGCTCCGGGACAGGGCACCTACGAGCAGTACTTC. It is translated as CSAAPGQGTYEQYF.

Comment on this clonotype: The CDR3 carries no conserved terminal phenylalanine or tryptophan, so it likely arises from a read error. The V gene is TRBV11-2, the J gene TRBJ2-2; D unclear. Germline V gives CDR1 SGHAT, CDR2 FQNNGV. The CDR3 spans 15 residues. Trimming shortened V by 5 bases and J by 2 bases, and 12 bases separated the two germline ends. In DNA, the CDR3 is TGTGCCAGCAGCCAAATCGACAAAAACACCGGGGAGCTGTTTTTG. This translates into CASSQIDKNTGELFL.

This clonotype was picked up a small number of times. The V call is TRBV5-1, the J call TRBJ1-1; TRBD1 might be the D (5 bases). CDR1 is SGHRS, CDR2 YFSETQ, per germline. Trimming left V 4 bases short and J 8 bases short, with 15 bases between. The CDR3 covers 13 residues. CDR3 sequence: CASSPSQGTEAFF. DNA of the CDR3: TGCGCCAGCAGCCCCTCTCAGGGAACCGAAGCTTTCTTT. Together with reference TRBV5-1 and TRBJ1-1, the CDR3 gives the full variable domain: KAGVTQTPRYLIKTRGQQVTLSCSPISGHRSVSWYQQTPGQGLQFLFEYFSETQRNKGNFPGRFSGRQFSNSRSEMNVSTLELGDSALYLCASSPSQGTEAFFGQGTRLTVV.